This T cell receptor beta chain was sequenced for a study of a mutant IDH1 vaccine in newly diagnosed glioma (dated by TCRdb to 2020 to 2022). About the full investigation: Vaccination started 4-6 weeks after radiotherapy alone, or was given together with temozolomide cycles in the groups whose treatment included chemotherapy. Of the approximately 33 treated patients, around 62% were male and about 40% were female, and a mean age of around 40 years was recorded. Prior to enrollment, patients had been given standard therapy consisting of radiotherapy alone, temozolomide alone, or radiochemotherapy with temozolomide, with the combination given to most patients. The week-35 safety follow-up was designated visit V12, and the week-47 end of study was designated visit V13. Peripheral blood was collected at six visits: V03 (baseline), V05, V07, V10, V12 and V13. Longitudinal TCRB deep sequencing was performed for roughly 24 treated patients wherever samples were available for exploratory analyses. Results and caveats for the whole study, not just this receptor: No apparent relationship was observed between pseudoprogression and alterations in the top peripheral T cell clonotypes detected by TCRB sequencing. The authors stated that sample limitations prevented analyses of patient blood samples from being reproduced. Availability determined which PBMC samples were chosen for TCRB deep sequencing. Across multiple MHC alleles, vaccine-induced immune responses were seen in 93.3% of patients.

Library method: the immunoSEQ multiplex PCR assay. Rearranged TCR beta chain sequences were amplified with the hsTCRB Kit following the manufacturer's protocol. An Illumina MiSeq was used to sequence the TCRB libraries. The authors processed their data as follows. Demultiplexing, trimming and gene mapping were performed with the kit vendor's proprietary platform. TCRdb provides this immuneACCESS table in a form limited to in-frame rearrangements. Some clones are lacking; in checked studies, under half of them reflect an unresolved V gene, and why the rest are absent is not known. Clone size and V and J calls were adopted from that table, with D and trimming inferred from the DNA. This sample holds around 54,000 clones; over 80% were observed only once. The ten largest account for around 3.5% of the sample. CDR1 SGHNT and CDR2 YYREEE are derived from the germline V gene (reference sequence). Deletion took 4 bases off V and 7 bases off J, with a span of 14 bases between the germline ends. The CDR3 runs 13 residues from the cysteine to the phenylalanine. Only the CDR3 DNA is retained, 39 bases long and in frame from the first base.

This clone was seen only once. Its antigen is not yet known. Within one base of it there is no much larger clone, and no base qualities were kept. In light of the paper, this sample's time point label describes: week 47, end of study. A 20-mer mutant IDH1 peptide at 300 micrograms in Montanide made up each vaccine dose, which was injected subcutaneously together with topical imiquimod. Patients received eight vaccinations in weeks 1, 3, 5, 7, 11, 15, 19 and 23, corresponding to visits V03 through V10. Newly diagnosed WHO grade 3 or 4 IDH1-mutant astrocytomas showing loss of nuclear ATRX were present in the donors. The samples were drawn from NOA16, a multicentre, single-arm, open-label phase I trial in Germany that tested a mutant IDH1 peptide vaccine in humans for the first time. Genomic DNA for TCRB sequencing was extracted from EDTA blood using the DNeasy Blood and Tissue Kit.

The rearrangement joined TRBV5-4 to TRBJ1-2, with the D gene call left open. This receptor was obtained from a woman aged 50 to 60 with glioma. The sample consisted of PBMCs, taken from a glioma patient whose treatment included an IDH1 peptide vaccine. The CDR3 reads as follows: CASSVPRVGGYTF. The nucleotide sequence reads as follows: TGTGCCAGCAGCGTCCCTCGTGTAGGTGGCTACACCTTC.